Following are 31 T cell receptor beta chains from one sample sequenced in a study of blood T cell repertoires in COVID-19. Sequencing was performed with immunoSEQ multiplex PCR; in TCRdb, only in-frame clones are kept and a portion is missing. This sample has roughly 230,000 clones, with just under 90% found just once. The specimen was PBMCs or T cells enriched from blood (not recorded which). These receptors were taken from a woman aged 25 to 45 with acute COVID-19.

The gene calls are TRBV4-1 and TRBJ2-7; no clear D gene. With 4 bases removed from V and 3 bases from J, the gap between germline ends came to 10 bases. CDR1 is MGHRA and CDR2 is YSYEKL in the germline V gene. There are 13 residues in the CDR3. DNA for the CDR3: TGCGCCAGCAGCCCCTCCTCTGTCTACGAGCAGTACTTC. It codes for CASSPSSVYEQYF.

The gene calls are TRBV18 and TRBJ1-4, with D unclear. CDR1 and CDR2 (germline): KGHSH, LQKENI. The CDR3 runs 19 residues. V was trimmed by 3 bases and J by 0 bases, leaving 20 bases between them. The DNA for the CDR3 is TGTGCCAGCTCACCTAACCCGATGCATCCCACTGCAACTAATGAAAAACTGTTTTTT. Translating it yields CASSPNPMHPTATNEKLFF.

The chain couples TRBV27 to TRBJ2-7, with a possible D match to TRBD2 (6 bases). The V and J ends lost 3 bases and 2 bases respectively, with 11 bases between them. This CDR3 is 14 amino acids long. CDR1 is MNHEY and CDR2 is SMNVEV in the germline V gene (reference sequence). CDR3 nucleotides: TGTGCCAGCAGTTTTGGAGGGCACACCTACGAGCAGTACTTC. Translated, it gives CASSFGGHTYEQYF.

This clone was seen a handful of times. The genes are TRBV3-1 (or the pseudogene TRBV3-2) and TRBJ1-4; TRBD1 aligns across 9 bases. V was clipped by 0 bases and J by 8 bases; unmatched bases: 16. Germline CDR1 and CDR2: LGHDT and YNNKEL (reference sequence). The CDR3 totals 19 residues. The CDR3 sequence is CASSQESYGIRDRAEKLFF. The CDR3 DNA sequence: TGTGCCAGCAGCCAAGAGTCTTATGGGATCCGGGACAGGGCCGAAAAACTGTTTTTT.

The chain couples TRBV4-1 to TRBJ1-6, with no clear D. Trimming pared 3 bases from V and 0 bases from J, leaving 15 bases between. Germline V lookup: CDR1 MGHRA, CDR2 YSYEKL. This CDR3 has 18 residues. CDR3 sequence (DNA): TGCGCCAGCAGCCATCCTTACGAACAGAGCTCCTATAATTCACCCCTCCACTTT. Translating it yields CASSHPYEQSSYNSPLHF.

V and J are TRBV19 and TRBJ2-3, with D tentatively TRBD2 (6 bases). From germline, CDR1 is LNHDA and CDR2 SQIVND (reference sequence). Trimming took off 8 bases at V and 2 bases at J, with 14 bases between the two ends. The length of the CDR3 is 14 residues. The CDR3 nucleotides are TGTGCCAGTTTCTCTCCGGGACTCACAGATACGCAGTATTTT. Protein sequence: CASFSPGLTDTQYF.

The V call is TRBV11-2, the J call TRBJ1-1; possible D gene TRBD1, 5 bases. The CDR3 is 16 residues long. Looked up from germline, CDR1 is SGHAT and CDR2 is FQNNGV. Trimming shortened V by 6 bases and J by 0 bases, and 17 bases separated the two germline ends. The CDR3 loop reads CASSWEKGLMNTEAFF. Written as DNA, the CDR3 is TGTGCCAGCAGTTGGGAAAAGGGACTGATGAACACTGAAGCTTTCTTT.

The V call is TRBV19, the J call TRBJ2-5, with 11 bases identical to TRBD1. V lost 9 bases and J lost 4; bases outside the gene matches: 10. Germline CDR1 LNHDA, CDR2 SQIVND (reference sequence). The CDR3 length is 15 residues. CDR3 bases: TGTGCCAGCGGGGGACAGGGGGTTTACGGAGAGACCCAGTACTTC. Translated, it gives CASGGQGVYGETQYF.

Note on this clone: Other DNA sequences in this specimen translate into the identical CDR3. V is TRBV7-2 and J is TRBJ1-2; 7 bases map to TRBD1. The ends lost 1 base at V and 0 bases at J; junction bases unmatched: 2. This CDR3 region has 15 residues. Germline V gene lookup returns CDR1 SGHTA and CDR2 FQGNSA. The CDR3 nucleotides read TGTGCCAGCAGCTTAGGACAGGGTGCTAACTATGGCTACACCTTC. Protein product: CASSLGQGANYGYTF.

The chain couples TRBV27 to TRBJ1-2; D gene ambiguous. Trimming pared 8 bases from V and 7 bases from J, leaving 23 bases between. Per the germline V gene, CDR1 is MNHEY and CDR2 is SMNVEV (reference sequence). The length of the CDR3 is 15 residues. CDR3 nucleotides: TGTGCCAGCGGGAAGAGCGGTGGCTATGTCGGTGGCTACACCTTC. It specifies CASGKSGGYVGGYTF.

J is TRBJ1-4 and V is TRBV30; D might be TRBD1 (5 bases). CDR1 is GTSNPN and CDR2 is SVGIG in the germline V gene (reference sequence). Trimming cost V 3 bases and J 8 bases, with 10 bases left between them. CDR3 size: 12 residues. The CDR3 here is CAWSPGGEKLFF. The CDR3 coding sequence is TGTGCCTGGAGCCCCGGGGGGGAAAAACTGTTTTTT.

This clone was observed a handful of times. V usage is TRBV2 and J usage is TRBJ2-1, with a tentative D call TRBD2 (6 bases). CDR1 and CDR2 from the germline V gene are SNHLY and FYNNEI. The ends were cut back, 4 bases at V and 8 bases at J, with 15 bases in the middle. The CDR3 is made up of 14 amino acids. CDR3 loop: CASSAGMSSDEQFF. The CDR3 DNA follows: TGTGCCAGCAGTGCTGGGATGTCTAGCGATGAGCAGTTCTTC. The complete variable domain, with remaining parts taken from reference TRBV2 and TRBJ2-1, reads EPEVTQTPSHQVTQMGQEVILRCVPISNHLYFYWYRQILGQKVEFLVSFYNNEISEKSEIFDDQFSVERPDGSNFTLKIRSTKLEDSAMYFCASSAGMSSDEQFFGPGTRLTVL.

This clone was observed a handful of times. The rearrangement uses TRBV7-3 and TRBJ2-3, with TRBD2 identical over 8 bases. The V segment lost 4 bases and the J segment 1 base; nucleotides outside the gene matches: 4. The CDR3 contains 15 residues. Germline CDR1 is SGHTA and CDR2 is FQGTGA. As DNA, the CDR3 is TGTGCCAGCAGCTGGGATAGCGGGGGCACAGATACGCAGTATTTT. This sequence encodes CASSWDSGGTDTQYF.

This clone has more than one count but fewer than ten. V usage is TRBV5-8 and J usage is TRBJ1-5, with 9 bases lining up with TRBD1. Germline CDR1 and CDR2: SGHTS and YDEGEE. V was clipped by 0 bases and J by 1 base; unmatched bases: 5. The CDR3 covers 17 residues. The CDR3 nucleotides read TGTGCCAGCAGCTTGGCCGGGGGACAGGGAAGCAATCAGCCCCAGCATTTT. Translating it yields CASSLAGGQGSNQPQHF.

CDR3 bases: TGTGCCAGTAGTATATCGGACAGGGCGGTCGCTGAAGCTTTCTTT. Its translation is CASSISDRAVAEAFF. The chain links TRBV19 to TRBJ1-1; 8 bases align to TRBD1. This CDR3 contains 15 residues. The ends lost 2 bases at V and 6 bases at J; junction bases unmatched: 8. Germline assignment: CDR1 LNHDA and CDR2 SQIVND (reference sequence).

The rearrangement uses TRBV7-9 and TRBJ2-5; weak D call: TRBD1 (5 bases). CDR1 and CDR2 from the germline V gene are SEHNR and FQNEAQ (reference sequence). V was trimmed by 7 bases and J by 7 bases, leaving 16 bases between them. The CDR3 is 13 amino acids. CDR3 amino acids: CASNIGQGGTQYF. The CDR3 coding sequence is TGTGCCAGCAACATAGGCCAGGGTGGGACCCAGTACTTC.

Here the CDR3 reads CRGDRYNEQFF. In nucleotides, the CDR3 is TGCAGGGGGGACAGATACAATGAGCAGTTCTTC. The chain couples TRBV20-1 to TRBJ2-1, with 7 bases lining up with TRBD1. Germline V CDR1 and CDR2: DFQATT, SNEGSKA (reference sequence). The CDR3 spans 11 residues.

Notes on this clone: Given a much more abundant clone one base away, this may be a read error. Other nucleotide sequences in the sample specify the same CDR3. The V and J genes are TRBV6-1 and TRBJ1-1; D is unclear. Germline V lookup: CDR1 MNHNS, CDR2 SASEGT. The CDR3 has 12 amino acids. Trimming left V 3 bases short and J 1 base short, with 3 bases between. CDR3 sequence: CASSDRNTEAFF. CDR3 coding DNA: TGTGCCAGCAGTGACAGGAACACTGAAGCTTTCTTT.

J is TRBJ1-5 and V is TRBV27; D may be TRBD1 (6 bases). Trimming left V 1 base short and J 4 bases short, with 17 bases between. Germline lookup yields CDR1 MNHEY and CDR2 SMNVEV (reference sequence). The CDR3 is made up of 17 amino acids. CDR3: CASSLLGAAGVNQPQHF. DNA of the CDR3: TGTGCCAGCAGTTTATTGGGGGCGGCAGGGGTAAATCAGCCCCAGCATTTT.

The chain joins TRBV19 to TRBJ1-6; D may be TRBD1 (5 bases). V was pared by 2 bases and J by 8 bases, with 13 bases between. CDR1 and CDR2 (germline): LNHDA, SQIVND (reference sequence). The CDR3 has 15 residues. CDR3 loop: CASSITAIGDSPLHF. CDR3 coding DNA: TGTGCCAGTAGTATAACAGCTATAGGGGATTCACCCCTCCACTTT.

This chain joins TRBV29-1 and TRBJ2-2; D perhaps matches TRBD2 (6 bases). CDR1 and CDR2 (germline): SQVTM, ANQGSEA. The CDR3 is 15 amino acids. V lost 7 bases and J lost 2, with 17 bases in between. DNA of the CDR3: TGCAGCGGGAGGGGCACAGCCCCAAACACCGGGGAGCTGTTTTTT. Translated: CSGRGTAPNTGELFF.

This clone was seen only once. The chain joins TRBV21-1 to TRBJ1-4. TRBV21-1 is marked as a pseudogene. The CDR3 is 16 amino acids. CDR3 region: CASSTCSRESNEKLFF. The CDR3 nucleotides are TGTGCCAGCAGCACTTGTTCCCGTGAAAGCAATGAAAAACTGTTTTTT.

CDR3 sequence reads: CASSSRGPVAKNIQYF. In DNA, the CDR3 is TGTGCCAGCAGTTCCAGGGGCCCCGTAGCCAAAAACATTCAGTACTTC. V gene TRBV28 combines with J gene TRBJ2-4, with D tentatively TRBD1 (6 bases). Germline CDR1 reads MDHEN; CDR2 reads SYDVKM. The CDR3 sequence is 16 residues long. V was clipped by 4 bases and J by 0 bases, with 13 bases between them.

This rearrangement joins TRBV9 to TRBJ2-7; D perhaps matches TRBD1 (7 bases). V was pared by 4 bases and J by 5 bases, with 16 bases between. CDR3 length: 14 amino acids. The germline gives CDR1 SGDLS, CDR2 YYNGEE. The CDR3 loop reads CASSQEGAHDEQYF. For the CDR3, the DNA is TGTGCCAGCAGCCAGGAGGGGGCTCACGACGAGCAGTACTTC.

Comments on this clone: At one end the junction does not follow the germline gene, possibly because of a read error. The CDR3 sequence: CASSIAGGTGELFF. Here the CDR3 DNA reads TGTGCCAGCAGCATAGCGGGGGGTACCGGGGAGCTGTTTTTT. This chain joins TRBV7-2 and TRBJ2-2; TRBD2 agrees at 10 bases. The CDR3 runs to 14 residues. The V gene's germline CDR1 is SGHTA and CDR2 FQGNSA.

The rearrangement links TRBV25-1 to TRBJ1-6, with TRBD1 matching 9 bases. CDR3 length equals 17 residues. Unmatched junction bases numbered 11, after V lost 4 bases and J lost 7 bases. Germline CDR1 is MGHDK and CDR2 is SYGVNS. CDR3 nucleotides: TGTGCCAGCAGTGCAAATTCCGGTGGGACAGGGAATTCACCCCTCCACTTT. Translating it yields CASSANSGGTGNSPLHF. The variable domain in full, completed from reference TRBV25-1 and TRBJ1-6, reads EADIYQTPRYLVIGTGKKITLECSQTMGHDKMYWYQQDPGMELHLIHYSYGVNSTEKGDLSSESTVSRIRTEHFPLTLESARPSHTSQYLCASSANSGGTGNSPLHFGNGTRLTVT.

This clone was observed a few times. The chain recombines TRBV10-1 with TRBJ2-1; perhaps TRBD2 as D (5 bases). Per the germline V gene, CDR1 is WNHNN and CDR2 is SYGVQD (reference sequence). V gave up 0 bases and J gave up 9 bases, with 6 bases separating them. The CDR3 spans 12 residues. CDR3 nucleotide sequence: TGCGCCAGCAGTGAGTCTGGAGGTGAGCAGTTCTTC. This gives the protein CASSESGGEQFF.

This chain links TRBV10-2 with TRBJ1-3, with D perhaps matching TRBD1 (6 bases). V shed 4 bases and J shed 0 bases, with 16 bases lying between them. Per germline, CDR1 WSHSY and CDR2 SAAADI. The CDR3 spans 17 residues. CDR3 coding DNA: TGCGCCAGCAGTGGTTGGGGGCTCCTAAGCTCTGGAAACACCATATATTTT. Amino acid sequence: CASSGWGLLSSGNTIYF.

The chain combines TRBV4-1 with TRBJ2-5, with 8 bases that match TRBD2. CDR3 length equals 16 residues. V lost 0 bases to trimming and J lost 7 bases; unmatched junction nucleotides: 10. Germline V gene lookup returns CDR1 MGHRA and CDR2 YSYEKL. The DNA of the CDR3 is TGCGCCAGCAGCCAAGATTCGGGGGGGGGAGACCGGACCCAGTACTTC. The encoded protein is CASSQDSGGGDRTQYF.

The chain combines TRBV11-2 with TRBJ1-4; 9 nucleotides agree with TRBD1. V shed 3 bases, J shed 8 bases, and the junction held 19 bases outside the gene matches. Germline V gene sequence: CDR1 SGHAT, CDR2 FQNNGV. There are 19 residues in the CDR3. The DNA of the CDR3 is TGTGCCAGCAGCTTTTCTACGGGACAGGGCTTACCGACCCTCGAAAAACTGTTTTTT. It specifies CASSFSTGQGLPTLEKLFF.

V gene TRBV7-2 combines with J gene TRBJ1-5; D remains unclear. Germline V gene data show CDR1 as SGHTA and CDR2 as FQGNSA. This CDR3 is 13 amino acids long. Trimming removed 1 base at V and 7 bases at J, with 8 bases between. DNA for the CDR3: TGTGCCAGCAGCTTAGGTCAGGCGCAGCCCCAGCATTTT. As protein: CASSLGQAQPQHF. The entire variable domain, with the rest obtained from reference TRBV7-2 and TRBJ1-5, is as follows: GAGVSQSPSNKVTEKGKDVELRCDPISGHTALYWYRQSLGQGLEFLIYFQGNSAPDKSGLPSDRFSAERTGGSVSTLTIQRTQQEDSAVYLCASSLGQAQPQHFGDGTRLSIL.